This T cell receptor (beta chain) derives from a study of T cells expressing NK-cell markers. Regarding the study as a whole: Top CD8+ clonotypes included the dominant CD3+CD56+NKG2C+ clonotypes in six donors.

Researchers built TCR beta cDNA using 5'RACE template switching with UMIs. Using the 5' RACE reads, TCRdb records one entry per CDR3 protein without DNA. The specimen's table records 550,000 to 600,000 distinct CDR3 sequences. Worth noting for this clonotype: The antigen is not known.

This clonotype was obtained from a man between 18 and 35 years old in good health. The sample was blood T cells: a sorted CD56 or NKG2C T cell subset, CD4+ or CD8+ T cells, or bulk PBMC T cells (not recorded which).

The chain's CDR3 is CASSLVLGAGGYNEQFF. V is TRBV7-2 and J is TRBJ2-1; the D call of TRBD1 rests on TCRdb alone, since no DNA is present to check it. The germline V gene encodes CDR1 SGHTA and CDR2 FQGNSA. The CDR3 loop spans 17 amino acids.